This TCR beta chain is drawn from a study of cytomegalovirus exposure and HLA in healthy donors. Study overall: The Caucasian-associated ancestry cluster held 65% to 85% of roughly 370 genotyped donors.

Whole-study findings and limits: As immune exposure information, only CMV serostatus was available. Confirmation in vitro established that a few CMV-associated chains were specific for CMV antigens.

The donors comprised healthy bone marrow donors. As concerns this clone: Its antigen remains unidentified.

Use of 60 Vbeta and 13 Jbeta primers characterized the PCR. Clones were sequenced by immunoSEQ multiplex PCR, and TCRdb holds only the in-frame ones, with some missing. Among over 150,000 clones, 80% were seen once, and the ten largest hold approximately 4.8%. V was clipped by 5 bases and J by 8 bases; unmatched bases: 10. The CDR3 extends over 14 amino acids. Germline CDR1 SGHVS, CDR2 FQNEAQ. This rearrangement joins TRBV7-8 to TRBJ1-2; TRBD1 matches at 8 bases. The sample was PBMCs. The sequence was obtained from a young man in good health and CMV-seronegative. The CDR3 loop is CASSLDRGNGGYTF. The CDR3 DNA is TGTGCCAGCAGCCTTGACAGGGGAAACGGGGGCTACACCTTC.